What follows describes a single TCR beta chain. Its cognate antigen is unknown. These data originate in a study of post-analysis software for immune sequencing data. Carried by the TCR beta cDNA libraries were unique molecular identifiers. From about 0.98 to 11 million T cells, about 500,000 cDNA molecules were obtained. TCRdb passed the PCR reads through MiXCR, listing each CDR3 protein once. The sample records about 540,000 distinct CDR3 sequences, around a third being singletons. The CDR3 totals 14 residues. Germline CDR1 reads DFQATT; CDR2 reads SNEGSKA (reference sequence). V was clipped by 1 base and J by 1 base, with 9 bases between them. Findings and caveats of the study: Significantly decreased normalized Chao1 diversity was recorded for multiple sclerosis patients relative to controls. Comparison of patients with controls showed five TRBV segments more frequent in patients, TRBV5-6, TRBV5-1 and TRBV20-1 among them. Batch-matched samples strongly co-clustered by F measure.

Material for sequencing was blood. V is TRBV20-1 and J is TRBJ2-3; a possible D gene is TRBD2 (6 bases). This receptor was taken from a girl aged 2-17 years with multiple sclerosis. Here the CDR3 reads CSARGGEGTDTQYF. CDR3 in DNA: TGCAGTGCTAGAGGGGGGGAGGGCACAGATACGCAGTATTTT.